The 21 T cell receptor beta chains below come from one sample, sequenced in a study of cytomegalovirus exposure and HLA in healthy donors. The PCR ran on 60 Vbeta and 13 Jbeta primers. The table came from immunoSEQ multiplex PCR; TCRdb's copy has only in-frame clones and leaves some out. The sample shows 150,000 to 160,000 clones, about four fifths of them seen only once. The specimen was PBMCs. The receptors here all came from a man aged 18 to 29 in good health and CMV-seronegative.

This clone appeared once. V is TRBV27 and J is TRBJ1-2, with TRBD1 matching 7 bases. Germline CDR1 MNHEY, CDR2 SMNVEV (reference sequence). Trimming at V came to 5 bases and at J to 4 bases, leaving 10 bases not matched to a gene. The CDR3 is 15 residues long. CDR3 sequence reads: CASSDDRAHFYGYTF. In DNA, the CDR3 is TGTGCCAGCAGTGACGACAGGGCCCACTTCTATGGCTACACCTTC.

V and J are TRBV29-1 and TRBJ1-1, with TRBD1 matching 7 bases. This CDR3 is built from 13 residues. Trimming removed 5 bases from V and 2 bases from J; junction bases left unmatched: 5. CDR1 and CDR2 from the germline V gene are SQVTM and ANQGSEA. CDR3 bases: TGCAGCGTTCAGGGACAGCAAAACACTGAAGCTTTCTTT. Translation: CSVQGQQNTEAFF.

The V gene is TRBV27, the J gene TRBJ2-5, with D perhaps matching TRBD2 (5 bases). The germline V gene has CDR1 MNHEY and CDR2 SMNVEV (reference sequence). Deletions cut 7 bases from V and 1 base from J, with 19 bases between. The CDR3 runs to 16 residues. The CDR3: CASTPLRGSLQETQYF. The DNA of the CDR3 is TGTGCCAGCACTCCATTGCGCGGGTCCCTCCAAGAGACCCAGTACTTC.

The chain is built from TRBV9 and TRBJ2-7, with D hard to call. Germline CDR1 reads SGDLS; CDR2 reads YYNGEE. Trimming removed 0 bases at V and 2 bases at J, with 12 bases between. The CDR3 contains 15 residues. CDR3 loop: CASSVASGSAYEQYF. CDR3 coding DNA: TGTGCCAGCAGCGTAGCCTCAGGTTCGGCCTACGAGCAGTACTTC.

The genes are TRBV11-3 and TRBJ2-1, with D possibly matching TRBD1 (6 bases). V was cut by 1 base and J by 4 bases, with 8 bases left in between. Germline V gene sequence: CDR1 SGHNT, CDR2 YENEEA. The CDR3 has 14 residues. DNA for the CDR3: TGTGCCAGCAGCTTAGGCCAGGGGTACAATGAGCAGTTCTTC. Its protein product is CASSLGQGYNEQFF.

This clone occurred a few times. V and J are TRBV4-1 and TRBJ2-1, with a weak D call TRBD1 (5 bases). The CDR3 covers 13 residues. V was cut by 1 base and J by 7 bases, with 8 bases left in between. Germline V CDR1 and CDR2: MGHRA, YSYEKL. The CDR3 nucleotides read TGCGCCAGCAGCCAAGCAGGGTTGAATGAGCAGTTCTTC. Its protein product is CASSQAGLNEQFF.

The V gene is TRBV4-1, the J gene TRBJ1-6; 9 bases fit TRBD1. This CDR3 contains 16 residues. The junction had 5 bases not matched to a gene; V was cut back by 1 base and J by 7 bases. Germline V gene sequence: CDR1 MGHRA, CDR2 YSYEKL. CDR3 DNA: TGCGCCAGCAGCCAAGTGGGACAGGGAAGGAATTCACCCCTCCACTTT. This translates into CASSQVGQGRNSPLHF.

This rearrangement joins TRBV5-1 to TRBJ1-5, with TRBD1 matching 10 bases. The CDR3 loop spans 14 amino acids. With V trimmed by 7 bases and J by 5 bases, 6 bases remained unmatched. CDR1 SGHRS and CDR2 YFSETQ come from the germline V gene. Here the CDR3 DNA reads TGCGCCAGCTCATGGGGGACAGGGGATCAGCCCCAGCATTTT. This sequence encodes CASSWGTGDQPQHF.

This chain joins TRBV9 and TRBJ2-1; the match to TRBD2 covers 8 bases. Germline V gene sequence: CDR1 SGDLS, CDR2 YYNGEE. This CDR3 has 15 amino acids. J was trimmed by 3 bases and V by 0 bases; bases with no gene match: 2. In nucleotides, the CDR3 is TGTGCCAGCAGCGTAGCGGGGGGGGACTACAATGAGCAGTTCTTC. As protein: CASSVAGGDYNEQFF.

This chain links TRBV28 with TRBJ2-2; D remains ambiguous. The V gene lost 4 bases and the J gene lost 4 bases, with 16 bases spanning the gap. The CDR3 has 16 amino acids. Germline CDR1 reads MDHEN; CDR2 reads SYDVKM. The CDR3: CASSSAETEVTGELFF. CDR3 in DNA: TGTGCCAGCAGTTCCGCGGAAACGGAAGTCACCGGGGAGCTGTTTTTT.

V and J are TRBV14 and TRBJ2-1; 7 positions agree with TRBD2. CDR3 length: 15 residues. The germline V gene has CDR1 SGHDN and CDR2 FVKESK. The trim removed 4 bases at V and 5 bases at J, leaving 8 bases unmatched. CDR3 nucleotides: TGTGCCAGCAGCCCGCGATTTGCGGGGGACAATGAGCAGTTCTTC. The encoded protein is CASSPRFAGDNEQFF.

This chain uses TRBV21-1 with TRBJ2-7; TRBD1 reflects the table's D call only, with no check against the DNA. TRBV21-1 is listed as a pseudogene. The CDR3 spans 13 residues. CDR3: CASRRDRVYEQYV. The DNA of the CDR3 is TGTGCCAGCCGAAGGGACAGGGTCTACGAGCAGTACGTC.

The gene calls are TRBV5-6 and TRBJ2-7, with 8 nucleotides matching TRBD2. Trimming cost V 5 bases and J 3 bases; bases outside gene matches: 10. Germline values: CDR1 SGHDT, CDR2 YYEEEE. The CDR3 contains 15 residues. CDR3 DNA: TGTGCCAGCAGAAGTCGGGGGGGGCCCTTCTACGAGCAGTACGTC. It codes for CASRSRGGPFYEQYV.

This rearrangement joins TRBV6-5 to TRBJ1-1; TRBD1 is a possible D gene (6 bases). Trimming removed 6 bases at V and 7 bases at J, with 12 bases between. The CDR3 spans 12 residues. Germline CDR1 MNHEY, CDR2 SVGAGI. DNA of the CDR3: TGTGCCAGCAGCCCCCTAGGGGGTGAAGCTTTCTTT. Translation gives CASSPLGGEAFF.

The rearrangement uses TRBV4-3 and TRBJ1-5; D not certain. This CDR3 contains 15 residues. Trimming shortened V by 0 bases and J by 0 bases, and 6 bases separated the two germline ends. Germline assignment: CDR1 LGHNA and CDR2 YSLEER. CDR3 bases: TGCGCCAGCAGCCAAGATCCGTATAGCAATCAGCCCCAGCATTTT. This gives the protein CASSQDPYSNQPQHF.

V is TRBV7-6 and J is TRBJ2-3, with a possible D match to TRBD2 (7 bases). Trimming took off 0 bases at V and 0 bases at J, with 13 bases between the two ends. The length of the CDR3 is 17 residues. Germline loops: CDR1 SGHVS, CDR2 FNYEAQ. This CDR3 reads CASSLAVGGHSTDTQYF. Here the CDR3 DNA reads TGTGCCAGCAGCTTAGCGGTGGGGGGGCACAGCACAGATACGCAGTATTTT.

CDR3 amino acids: CASSIGTQQPQHF. DNA for the CDR3: TGTGCCAGTAGTATCGGGACACAACAGCCCCAGCATTTT. The chain carries TRBV19 and TRBJ1-5; TRBD1 is a possible D gene (6 bases). The CDR3 consists of 13 residues. Germline assignment: CDR1 LNHDA and CDR2 SQIVND (reference sequence). The V end was cut by 3 bases, the J end by 7 bases, with 10 bases between.

The genes are TRBV30 and TRBJ2-7; 8 bases fit TRBD1. CDR1 is GTSNPN and CDR2 is SVGIG in the germline V gene (reference sequence). The CDR3 covers 15 residues. The junction had 11 bases not matched to a gene; V was cut back by 6 bases and J by 1 base. The CDR3 region is CACTSQGAGSYEQYF. Written as DNA, the CDR3 is TGTGCCTGCACTTCCCAGGGGGCGGGATCCTACGAGCAGTACTTC.

The rearrangement uses TRBV4-3 and TRBJ1-2, with 7 bases that match TRBD1. V shed 4 bases and J 5 bases; nucleotides not matched to a gene: 13. The CDR3 length is 16 residues. Per germline, CDR1 LGHNA and CDR2 YSLEER. As DNA, the CDR3 is TGCGCCAGCAGCCGCATACCGCTCGCAGGGGGATATGGCTACACCTTC. Its translation: CASSRIPLAGGYGYTF.

This clone turned up a few times. The rearrangement uses TRBV10-3 and TRBJ2-7; TRBD1 matches 7 bases. CDR3 length: 12 amino acids. Looked up from germline, CDR1 is ENHRY and CDR2 is SYGVKD. V dropped 11 bases and J dropped 3; count of bases not matched to a gene: 7. The DNA for the CDR3 is TGTGCCGTGACAGGGCTGGGCTACGAGCAGTACTTC. Its translation is CAVTGLGYEQYF.

The rearrangement links TRBV9 to TRBJ1-1, with 7 bases aligning to TRBD1. The trim removed 3 bases at V and 9 bases at J, leaving 14 bases unmatched. The germline CDR1 and CDR2 sequences are SGDLS and YYNGEE. The CDR3 consists of 15 residues. In DNA form, the CDR3 reads TGTGCCAGCAGCGGGAGACAGGGAGCGTCGTCGAAAGCTTTCTTT. It codes for CASSGRQGASSKAFF.